A selection of T cell receptor beta chains follows, all from one sample in a study of T-cell reconstitution after alpha-beta-depleted transplantation in children. TCRdb processed the PCR reads anew with MiXCR; each CDR3 protein has one entry. The sample holds approximately 150,000 distinct CDR3 sequences; about 9% are singletons and the top ten take 15% to 20%. Sequencing was performed on PBMCs, mostly from graft donor cells, taken 180 days after TCRalphabeta/CD19-depleted stem cell transplant. These receptors originate from a female patient between 2 and 15 years old who had a stem cell transplant for congenital amegakaryocytic thrombocytopenia, so the T cells may come from the graft donor. CDR3s include the opening cysteine and the closing phenylalanine or tryptophan. The order of the fields is V gene, clone size, D gene, J gene, CDR3 protein, CDR3 DNA. A D gene is named only where the DNA matches it firmly. The size field is filled for only some rows; it gives once, few, many or a size class.

TRBV5-1	NA	NA	TRBJ2-5	CASSLARAKETQYF	TGCGCCAGCAGCTTGGCCCGAGCAAAAGAGACCCAGTACTTC
TRBV5-1	many	NA	TRBJ2-6	CASEQLSGANVLTF	TGCGCCTCGGAACAGCTCTCTGGGGCCAACGTCCTGACTTTC
TRBV20-1	few	NA	TRBJ2-7	CSAGAGASYEQYF	TGCAGTGCAGGGGCAGGGGCTTCGTACGAGCAGTACTTC
TRBV4-1	many	NA	TRBJ1-3	CASSQAPWENTIYF	TGCGCCAGCAGCCAAGCCCCGTGGGAAAACACCATATATTTT
TRBV6-1	many	NA	TRBJ1-1	CASSEGAGWLNTEAFF	TGTGCCAGCAGTGAGGGAGCAGGGTGGTTAAACACTGAAGCTTTCTTT
TRBV12-3/TRBV12-4	many	NA	TRBJ2-7	CASSGRDEQYF	TGTGCCAGCAGTGGGCGGGACGAGCAGTACTTC
TRBV20-1	many	NA	TRBJ2-2	CSARELQYANTGELFF	TGCAGTGCTAGAGAGTTACAGTACGCGAACACCGGGGAGCTGTTTTTT
TRBV7-2	NA	NA	TRBJ2-7	CASSQTWWDYEQYF	TGTGCCAGCAGCCAGACATGGTGGGACTACGAGCAGTACTTC
TRBV5-5	many	NA	TRBJ1-1	CASSQQFLGITEAFF	TGTGCCAGCAGCCAACAGTTTCTGGGTATTACTGAAGCTTTCTTT
TRBV5-1	many	NA	TRBJ2-1	CASSLEVVTPGNEQFF	TGCGCCAGCAGCTTGGAAGTGGTCACCCCCGGGAATGAGCAGTTCTTC
TRBV7-2	many	TRBD2	TRBJ2-7	CASSLVAGGPGEQYF	TGTGCCAGCAGCTTAGTAGCGGGGGGGCCCGGCGAGCAGTACTTC
TRBV30	few	NA	TRBJ2-2	CAWERLGNTGELFF	TGTGCCTGGGAAAGATTAGGGAACACCGGGGAGCTGTTTTTT
TRBV5-1	few	NA	TRBJ1-1	CASSNGPGEAFF	TGCGCCAGCAGCAACGGCCCGGGGGAAGCTTTCTTT
TRBV6-5	many	NA	TRBJ2-4	CAASPRRDILAKNIQYF	TGTGCCGCCTCTCCGCGAAGGGACATACTAGCCAAAAACATTCAGTACTTC
TRBV20-1	many	NA	TRBJ2-7	CSATFLRRAGDEQYF	TGCAGTGCTACCTTCCTAAGGAGGGCAGGGGACGAGCAGTACTTC
TRBV29-1	many	NA	TRBJ2-2	CSVDNTGELFF	TGCAGCGTTGATAACACCGGGGAGCTGTTTTTT
TRBV30	NA	NA	TRBJ1-1	CAWSVRGRGEAFF	TGTGCCTGGAGTGTACGGGGGCGAGGTGAAGCTTTCTTT
TRBV5-1	many	TRBD1	TRBJ1-1	CASSRTGNTEAFF	TGCGCCAGCAGCAGGACAGGGAACACTGAAGCTTTCTTT
TRBV19	many	TRBD2	TRBJ2-1	CASASSGRSNEQFF	TGTGCCAGTGCTTCTAGCGGGAGGTCAAATGAGCAGTTCTTC
TRBV20-1	many	NA	TRBJ2-7	CSGYRRSSYEQYF	TGCAGTGGCTACAGGAGAAGCTCCTACGAGCAGTACTTC
TRBV7-2	NA	NA	TRBJ2-1	CASSPKGGASSYNEQFF	TGTGCCAGCAGCCCGAAGGGGGGGGCTAGCTCCTACAATGAGCAGTTCTTC
TRBV20-1	many	NA	TRBJ1-1	CSARDRLGAPEAFF	TGCAGTGCTAGGGACCGACTGGGGGCCCCTGAAGCTTTCTTT
TRBV30	NA	NA	TRBJ1-3	CAWGWSSGNTIYF	TGTGCCTGGGGATGGAGCTCTGGAAACACCATATATTTT
TRBV10-3	many	NA	TRBJ1-5	CAISGVRGQPQHF	TGTGCCATCAGCGGGGTGCGCGGTCAGCCCCAGCATTTT
TRBV29-1	NA	NA	TRBJ2-1	CSAEGSEQFF	TGCAGCGCCGAGGGGAGTGAGCAGTTCTTC
TRBV12-3/TRBV12-4	many	TRBD1	TRBJ1-2	CASRQTGAYGYTF	TGTGCCAGCAGACAGACAGGGGCATATGGCTACACCTTC
TRBV29-1	many	TRBD2	TRBJ2-1	CSVDGASGISYNEQFF	TGCAGCGTTGATGGAGCTAGCGGGATCTCCTACAATGAGCAGTTCTTC
TRBV28	many	TRBD1	TRBJ1-3	CASSFRGFGNTIYF	TGTGCCAGCAGTTTCAGGGGGTTCGGAAACACCATATATTTT
TRBV20-1	few	TRBD2	TRBJ2-5	CSARGLAGGQETQYF	TGCAGTGCTAGGGGCCTAGCGGGGGGGCAAGAGACCCAGTACTTC
TRBV10-3	few	TRBD1	TRBJ2-7	CAIRGQEPPDEQYF	TGTGCCATCAGAGGACAGGAGCCTCCCGACGAGCAGTACTTC
TRBV11-2	few	TRBD2	TRBJ2-5	CASSLGTSGSRETQYF	TGTGCCAGCAGCTTGGGGACTAGCGGGAGTCGAGAGACCCAGTACTTC
TRBV20-1	many	NA	TRBJ1-1	CSARDAQTNTEAFF	TGCAGTGCTAGAGATGCACAGACGAACACTGAAGCTTTCTTT
TRBV20-1	NA	TRBD2	TRBJ2-1	CSVKAGGWDEQFF	TGCAGTGTGAAAGCGGGAGGGTGGGATGAGCAGTTCTTC
TRBV5-1	many	TRBD1	TRBJ1-1	CASSLRQGLDTEAFF	TGCGCCAGCAGCTTAAGACAGGGCCTCGATACTGAAGCTTTCTTT
TRBV5-4	many	NA	TRBJ1-3	CASSLSQANSGNTIYF	TGTGCCAGCAGCTTGTCGCAGGCCAACTCTGGAAACACCATATATTTT
TRBV5-1	many	NA	TRBJ2-4	CASSLTTGKNIQYF	TGCGCCAGCAGCCTAACCACTGGCAAAAACATTCAGTACTTC
TRBV27	many	TRBD1	TRBJ1-6	CASSLSSGGDSPLHF	TGTGCCAGCAGTTTATCTTCAGGGGGCGATTCACCCCTCCACTTT
TRBV24-1	many	TRBD1	TRBJ1-2	CATSDPQGVDYGYTF	TGTGCCACCAGTGATCCCCAGGGGGTCGACTATGGCTACACCTTC
TRBV7-9	many	TRBD1	TRBJ1-1	CASSPPGQGMNTEAFF	TGTGCCAGCAGCCCCCCCGGACAGGGTATGAACACTGAAGCTTTCTTT
TRBV28	many	NA	TRBJ2-1	CASAKGLAGEQFF	TGTGCCAGCGCCAAGGGACTGGCCGGTGAGCAGTTCTTC
TRBV25-1	many	NA	TRBJ2-6	CASSAAAGANVLTF	TGTGCCAGCAGTGCGGCAGCTGGGGCCAACGTCCTGACTTTC
TRBV20-1	NA	TRBD2	TRBJ2-1	CSATGLAGGRAYNEQFF	TGCAGTGCAACGGGACTAGCGGGGGGGCGCGCCTACAATGAGCAGTTCTTC
TRBV28	many	NA	TRBJ2-3	CASSLARGIAGDTQYF	TGTGCCAGCAGTTTAGCTAGGGGGATAGCGGGAGATACGCAGTATTTT
TRBV3-1	many	NA	TRBJ2-7	CASSQGINSYEQYF	TGTGCCAGCAGCCAAGGTATCAACTCCTACGAGCAGTACTTC
TRBV10-3	many	NA	TRBJ1-2	CAISVVANYGYTF	TGTGCCATCAGTGTGGTAGCTAACTATGGCTACACCTTC
TRBV9	many	TRBD2	TRBJ2-2	CASSAQTSGNTGELFF	TGTGCCAGCAGCGCCCAGACTAGCGGAAACACCGGGGAGCTGTTTTTT
TRBV7-8	many	NA	TRBJ2-7	CASSSLGGAGYEQYF	TGTGCCAGCAGCTCCCTAGGTGGGGCGGGATACGAGCAGTACTTC
TRBV20-1	few	TRBD2	TRBJ2-7	CSARDSKKGLAAYEQYF	TGCAGTGCTAGAGATTCGAAAAAAGGACTAGCGGCCTACGAGCAGTACTTC
TRBV6-2/TRBV6-3	NA	NA	TRBJ2-7	CASSLVRMRFEEQYF	TGTGCCAGCAGCCTCGTCAGAATGCGGTTCGAAGAGCAGTACTTC
TRBV28	few	NA	TRBJ2-7	CASSPPLPAASYEQYF	TGTGCCAGCAGTCCCCCTTTGCCAGCGGCTTCCTACGAGCAGTACTTC
TRBV18	NA	NA	TRBJ2-1	CASSRALDNEQFF	TGTGCCAGCTCAAGGGCGTTAGACAATGAGCAGTTCTTC
TRBV6-5	NA	NA	TRBJ1-2	CASSYSYRSPYYGYTF	TGTGCCAGCAGTTACTCTTACAGGTCCCCCTACTATGGCTACACCTTC
TRBV3-1	many	NA	TRBJ2-7	CASSPFQASYEQYF	TGTGCCAGCAGCCCATTTCAGGCGTCCTACGAGCAGTACTTC